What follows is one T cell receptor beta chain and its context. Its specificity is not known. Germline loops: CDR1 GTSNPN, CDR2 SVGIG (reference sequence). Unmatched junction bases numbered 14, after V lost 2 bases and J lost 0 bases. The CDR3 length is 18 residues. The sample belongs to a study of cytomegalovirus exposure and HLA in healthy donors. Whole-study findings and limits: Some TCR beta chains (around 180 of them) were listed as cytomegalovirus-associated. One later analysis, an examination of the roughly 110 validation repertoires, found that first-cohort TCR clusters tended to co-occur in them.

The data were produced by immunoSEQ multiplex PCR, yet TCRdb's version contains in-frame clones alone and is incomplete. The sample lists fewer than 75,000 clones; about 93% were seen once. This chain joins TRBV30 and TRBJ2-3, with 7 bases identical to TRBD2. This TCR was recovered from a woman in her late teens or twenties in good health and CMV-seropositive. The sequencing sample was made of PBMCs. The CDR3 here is CAWSFDRGSPTSTDTQYF. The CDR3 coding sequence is TGTGCCTGGAGTTTCGATCGCGGGAGCCCTACTAGCACAGATACGCAGTATTTT.